This T cell receptor (beta chain) was retrieved from a study of cytomegalovirus exposure and HLA in healthy donors. This clone has only a few counts. Germline V gene sequence: CDR1 MNHNY, CDR2 SVGAGI (reference sequence). The V gene end was trimmed by 1 base and the J gene end by 4 bases; junction bases not matched to a gene: 3. The CDR3 totals 15 residues. Primers for the PCR totalled 60 Vbeta and 13 Jbeta. Under the authors' procedure: As a later analysis found, there were 70 million to 100 million unique TCR beta chains, of which some 10 million were shared. Data came from immunoSEQ multiplex PCR; TCRdb stores just in-frame clones and leaves some out. V, J and clone size derive from that table, while D and trimming were established from the DNA sequence. Of 120,000 or so clones in the sample, more than 70% were seen once.

Sequenced: PBMCs. This TCR came from a woman aged 60-70 years in good health and CMV-seropositive. The gene calls are TRBV6-6 and TRBJ2-2, with 7 bases that match TRBD2. Here the CDR3 reads CASSYYGGSTGELFF. The DNA of the CDR3 is TGTGCCAGCAGTTACTACGGCGGGAGCACCGGGGAGCTGTTTTTT.